This T cell receptor beta chain was profiled in a study of siplizumab effects on memory and regulatory T cells. Study-wide points: Siplizumab cultures yielded proliferating Tregs whose suppressive function was not confirmed. Many proliferating CD4+ or CD8+ clones remained unclassified. Roughly 75-96% of them could not be assigned either a naive or a memory phenotype.

A 37°C coculture lasting around 6 days was applied to the mixed lymphocyte reaction cells. Clones were read by immunoSEQ multiplex PCR, and TCRdb kept only the in-frame ones, dropping some. The sample lists 20,000 or so clones, approximately 44% seen once, with approximately 6% in the top ten. Germline V gene lookup returns CDR1 SNHLY and CDR2 FYNNEI. Trimming took 4 bases from V and 0 from J, leaving 6 bases between them. The length of the CDR3 is 13 residues. On this clone: Its target is not known.

The sequence was collected from a human donor in good health; the cells came from an allogeneic mixed lymphocyte reaction. Some clones in this sample may be carry-over from other donors' samples. The V and J genes are TRBV2 and TRBJ1-1; tentatively, D is TRBD1 (5 bases). The sequencing input was CFSE-low (dividing) CD4+ T cells sorted from an allogeneic mixed lymphocyte reaction. The CDR3 region is CASSGDLNTEAFF. The CDR3 DNA follows: TGTGCCAGCAGTGGGGACTTGAACACTGAAGCTTTCTTT. The full variable domain, with the rest looked up from reference TRBV2 and TRBJ1-1, is EPEVTQTPSHQVTQMGQEVILRCVPISNHLYFYWYRQILGQKVEFLVSFYNNEISEKSEIFDDQFSVERPDGSNFTLKIRSTKLEDSAMYFCASSGDLNTEAFFGQGTRLTVV.